This TCR beta chain was observed in a study of cytomegalovirus exposure and HLA in healthy donors. Vbeta (60) and Jbeta (13) primers were used in the PCR. The protocol was immunoSEQ multiplex PCR, while the TCRdb copy is restricted to in-frame clones and leaves out a portion. The table records about 160,000 clones, about 80% of them present only once. J gave up 7 bases and V 6 bases, and 7 bases lay outside the gene matches. The CDR3 is 14 amino acids. Germline assignment: CDR1 MNHNS and CDR2 SASEGT. Study findings and constraints: Exclusion as indistinguishable affected some V segments, including TRBV6-2 and TRBV6-3. Presence/absence analyses assumed roughly uniform sequencing depth across donors, which may not hold.

This clone turned up a few times. Its antigen is still unknown. This chain uses TRBV6-1 with TRBJ1-4; 8 bases are shared with TRBD1. Sequencing was carried out using PBMCs. The receptor was derived from a man aged 30 to 45 in good health and CMV-seronegative. CDR3 nucleotide sequence: TGTGCCAGCAGCAAGACAGGGGACCTTGAAAAACTGTTTTTT. Its protein is CASSKTGDLEKLFF.